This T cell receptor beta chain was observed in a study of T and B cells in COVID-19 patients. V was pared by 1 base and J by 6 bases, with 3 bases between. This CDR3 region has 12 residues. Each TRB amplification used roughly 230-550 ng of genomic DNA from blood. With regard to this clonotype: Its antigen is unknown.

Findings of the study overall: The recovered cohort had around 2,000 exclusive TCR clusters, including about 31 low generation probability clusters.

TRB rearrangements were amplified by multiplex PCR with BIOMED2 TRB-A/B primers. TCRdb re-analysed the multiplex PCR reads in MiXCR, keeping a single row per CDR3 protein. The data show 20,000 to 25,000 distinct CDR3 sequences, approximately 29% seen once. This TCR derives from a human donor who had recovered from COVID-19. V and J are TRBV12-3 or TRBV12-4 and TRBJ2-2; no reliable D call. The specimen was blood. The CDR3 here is CASSLVPGELFF. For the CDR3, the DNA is TGTGCCAGCAGTTTAGTGCCCGGGGAGCTGTTTTTT.